Listed here are 28 T cell receptor beta chains from one sample, sequenced in a study of blood T cell repertoires in COVID-19. The data were produced by immunoSEQ multiplex PCR, yet TCRdb's version contains in-frame clones alone and is incomplete. The sample includes some 460,000 clones, around 89% of them seen just once. What was sequenced was peripheral blood. The receptors were sampled from a woman under 40 with acute or convalescent COVID-19.

The chain carries TRBV5-4 and TRBJ2-2; D may be TRBD1 (6 bases). Germline CDR1 and CDR2: SGHNT and YYREEE (reference sequence). This CDR3 region has 14 residues. V dropped 1 base and J dropped 3 bases, with 7 bases sitting between them. Here the CDR3 DNA reads TGTGCCAGCAGCTTGAACAGGGACACCGGGGAGCTGTTTTTT. Encoded protein: CASSLNRDTGELFF.

This clone showed up just a few times. This rearrangement joins TRBV15 to TRBJ2-7; 8 positions match TRBD1. Germline loops: CDR1 LNHNV, CDR2 YYDKDF (reference sequence). The trim removed 2 bases at V and 5 bases at J, leaving 8 bases unmatched. The CDR3 has 15 residues. The CDR3 coding sequence is TGTGCCACCAGCAGATACGGACAGGGACTCAACGAGCAGTACTTC. Its translation is CATSRYGQGLNEQYF.

The V and J genes are TRBV2 and TRBJ2-5; 8 bases are shared with TRBD1. The CDR3 runs 13 residues. V lost 6 bases to trimming and J lost 4 bases; unmatched junction nucleotides: 4. Germline lookup yields CDR1 SNHLY and CDR2 FYNNEI. The CDR3 loop reads CASRTGGLETQYF. The CDR3 DNA follows: TGTGCCAGCAGAACAGGGGGTTTAGAGACCCAGTACTTC.

The chain recombines TRBV6-5 with TRBJ1-2; the D is unclear. Trimming cost V 6 bases and J 6 bases, with 5 bases left between them. The CDR3 is made up of 10 amino acids. Germline values: CDR1 MNHEY, CDR2 SVGAGI. For the CDR3, the DNA is TGTGCCAGCAGGGAGAATGGCTACACCTTC. It encodes CASRENGYTF.

V gene TRBV29-1 combines with J gene TRBJ1-2; no clear D gene. Between the trimmed V and J ends, which lost 4 bases and 0 bases, there was a span of 21 bases. Germline lookup yields CDR1 SQVTM and CDR2 ANQGSEA. The CDR3 runs to 17 residues. CDR3 sequence reads: CSVADRNSKDPNYGYTF. The CDR3 bases are TGCAGCGTTGCTGATAGGAACAGCAAAGATCCTAACTATGGCTACACCTTC.

V gene TRBV2 combines with J gene TRBJ2-5; TRBD2 agrees at 11 bases. The CDR3 contains 16 residues. Germline V CDR1 and CDR2: SNHLY, FYNNEI. With 3 bases clipped from V and 2 bases from J, the junction kept 5 bases outside the gene matches. Here the CDR3 reads CASSEGGLAEQETQYF. DNA for the CDR3: TGTGCCAGCAGTGAGGGGGGACTAGCGGAACAAGAGACCCAGTACTTC.

This rearrangement joins TRBV28 to TRBJ2-5, with 9 positions matching TRBD1. V trimming: 4 bases; J trimming: 5 bases; junction bases outside the gene matches: 11. This CDR3 contains 16 residues. In germline, CDR1 is MDHEN, CDR2 SYDVKM. CDR3 DNA sequence: TGTGCCAGCAGTTCACCCGGGACAGGGAGGGAGGAGACCCAGTACTTC. Protein: CASSSPGTGREETQYF.

The rearrangement joins TRBV7-2 to TRBJ2-2; TRBD1 matches at 12 bases. Germline loops: CDR1 SGHTA, CDR2 FQGNSA. V lost 3 bases to trimming and J lost 2 bases; unmatched junction nucleotides: 7. There are 18 residues in the CDR3. The CDR3 spells CASSFFGTGGANTGELFF. The DNA for the CDR3 is TGTGCCAGCAGCTTTTTCGGGACAGGGGGCGCCAACACCGGGGAGCTGTTTTTT.

V is TRBV7-3 and J is TRBJ1-2, with 11 nucleotides matching TRBD1. CDR3 length equals 14 residues. CDR1 is SGHTA and CDR2 is FQGTGA in the germline V gene. The junction had 4 bases not matched to a gene; V was cut back by 2 bases and J by 8 bases. CDR3 nucleotide sequence: TGTGCCAGCAGCTTATTGGGACAGGGGGAGGGCTACACCTTC. Protein product: CASSLLGQGEGYTF.

This clone has just one count. The chain recombines TRBV7-8 with TRBJ2-3, with D possibly matching TRBD2 (5 bases). The CDR3 has 13 amino acids. Germline loops: CDR1 SGHVS, CDR2 FQNEAQ. The germline V and J ends were trimmed by 5 bases and 6 bases, with 12 bases remaining between them. This CDR3 reads CASSLLGGDTQYF. The CDR3, as DNA: TGTGCCAGCAGCCTTCTAGGAGGCGATACGCAGTATTTT.

As concerns this clone: The same CDR3 arises from other DNA sequences in this sample as well. The V call is TRBV11-2, the J call TRBJ2-3, with 7 nucleotides matching TRBD2. The CDR3 loop spans 16 amino acids. Germline trimming cut 3 bases from V and 0 bases from J; bases unmatched to any gene: 6. Germline-derived CDR1 and CDR2 are SGHAT and FQNNGV. CDR3: CASSLGRGGSTDTQYF. The CDR3 nucleotides are TGTGCCAGCAGCTTGGGGAGGGGCGGCAGCACAGATACGCAGTATTTT.

The CDR3 is CASSYRTGYTEAFF. In DNA, the CDR3 is TGTGCCAGCAGTTACCGGACGGGGTACACTGAAGCTTTCTTT. The chain joins TRBV6-7 to TRBJ1-1; the D is unclear. TRBV6-7 falls under the ORF class, with uncertain function. V shed 2 bases and J shed 3 bases, with 10 bases lying between them. The CDR3 totals 14 residues.

This clone has a single count. The chain combines TRBV13 with TRBJ1-1; 8 bases align to TRBD1. There are 14 residues in the CDR3. Germline V gene sequence: CDR1 PRHDT, CDR2 FYEKMQ (reference sequence). V shed 1 base and J 4 bases; nucleotides not matched to a gene: 2. CDR3 protein: CASSLAGQGTEAFF. The CDR3 nucleotides are TGTGCCAGCAGCTTAGCCGGACAGGGCACTGAAGCTTTCTTT.

The chain carries TRBV9 and TRBJ2-4; possibly TRBD1 for D (6 bases). The CDR3 sequence is 15 residues long. The germline V gene encodes CDR1 SGDLS and CDR2 YYNGEE. V lost 0 bases and J 2 bases, leaving 9 bases between the germline ends. CDR3 sequence (DNA): TGTGCCAGCAGCGTAGAGGGGGTTCCCAAAAACATTCAGTACTTC. This sequence encodes CASSVEGVPKNIQYF.

The CDR3 region is CATSDLRLRRISGNTIYF. The DNA for the CDR3 is TGTGCCACCAGTGATTTAAGACTCAGACGGATCTCTGGAAACACCATATATTTT. The chain is built from TRBV24-1 and TRBJ1-3; D unresolved. CDR3 length: 18 residues. V lost 1 base and J 0 bases, leaving 15 bases between the germline ends. From germline, CDR1 is KGHDR and CDR2 SFDVKD.

This chain links TRBV5-4 with TRBJ1-1, with D possibly matching TRBD1 (5 bases). The CDR3 sequence is 15 residues long. Germline V CDR1 and CDR2: SGHNT, YYREEE (reference sequence). Trimming removed 0 bases at V and 6 bases at J, with 15 bases between. Here the CDR3 reads CASSLAQGRVSEAFF. The CDR3 nucleotides are TGTGCCAGCAGCTTGGCCCAGGGCAGGGTCTCTGAAGCTTTCTTT.

V is TRBV7-2 and J is TRBJ2-2; 10 bases map to TRBD1. Germline-derived CDR1 and CDR2 are SGHTA and FQGNSA. V gave up 5 bases and J gave up 2 bases; unmatched junction bases: 5. The CDR3 contains 16 residues. Written as DNA, the CDR3 is TGTGCCAGCAGCCGCGGGACAGGGGTAAACACCGGGGAGCTGTTTTTT. Amino acid sequence: CASSRGTGVNTGELFF.

This rearrangement joins TRBV6-5 to TRBJ2-7, with a weak D call TRBD2 (5 bases). V was clipped by 7 bases and J by 0 bases, with 7 bases between them. This CDR3 spans 12 amino acids. Germline assignment: CDR1 MNHEY and CDR2 SVGAGI. CDR3 in amino acids: CASMGSSYEQYF. The DNA for the CDR3 is TGTGCCAGCATGGGGAGCTCCTACGAGCAGTACTTC.

The genes are TRBV28 and TRBJ1-2; D unresolved. The CDR3 totals 12 residues. From germline, CDR1 is MDHEN and CDR2 SYDVKM. V lost 3 bases and J 5 bases, leaving 7 bases between the germline ends. The CDR3 is CASSFPRYGYTF. The CDR3 nucleotides are TGTGCCAGCAGTTTCCCGAGGTATGGCTACACCTTC.

This chain links TRBV19 with TRBJ1-1; perhaps TRBD1 as D (5 bases). The germline V gene has CDR1 LNHDA and CDR2 SQIVND (reference sequence). The CDR3 has 16 amino acids. The germline V and J ends were trimmed by 5 bases and 4 bases, with 20 bases remaining between them. The CDR3 sequence is CASSLRLGRGGTEAFF. In DNA form, the CDR3 reads TGTGCCAGTAGTTTGCGCCTCGGGCGGGGGGGCACTGAAGCTTTCTTT. Full variable domain (missing parts from reference TRBV19 and TRBJ1-1): DGGITQSPKYLFRKEGQNVTLSCEQNLNHDAMYWYRQDPGQGLRLIYYSQIVNDFQKGDIAEGYSVSREKKESFPLTVTSAQKNPTAFYLCASSLRLGRGGTEAFFGQGTRLTVV.

The chain combines TRBV7-2 with TRBJ1-2; 9 positions match TRBD1. V gave up 1 base and J gave up 6 bases; unmatched junction bases: 6. This CDR3 has 15 amino acids. Germline loops: CDR1 SGHTA, CDR2 FQGNSA. The CDR3, as DNA: TGTGCCAGCAGCTTAGGGACAGGGGCAGCTGATGGCTACACCTTC. This sequence encodes CASSLGTGAADGYTF.

This sequence joins TRBV15 and TRBJ2-1, with 8 bases that match TRBD2. Germline V gene lookup returns CDR1 LNHNV and CDR2 YYDKDF (reference sequence). The CDR3 spans 15 residues. The V gene end was trimmed by 5 bases and the J gene end by 5 bases; junction bases not matched to a gene: 8. CDR3 coding DNA: TGTGCCACCAGCCGGGAGCGGGGGACAAACAATGAGCAGTTCTTC. It encodes CATSRERGTNNEQFF.

The J gene is TRBJ2-2, the V gene TRBV5-1; D might be TRBD1 (5 bases). The CDR3 has 14 amino acids. Trimming removed 0 bases from V and 4 bases from J, with 7 bases in between. Germline V gene data show CDR1 as SGHRS and CDR2 as YFSETQ. Here the CDR3 reads CASSLEGITGELFF. The CDR3 coding sequence is TGCGCCAGCAGCTTGGAGGGGATCACCGGGGAGCTGTTTTTT. Using reference TRBV5-1 and TRBJ2-2 for the parts outside the CDR3, the full variable domain is KAGVTQTPRYLIKTRGQQVTLSCSPISGHRSVSWYQQTPGQGLQFLFEYFSETQRNKGNFPGRFSGRQFSNSRSEMNVSTLELGDSALYLCASSLEGITGELFFGEGSRLTVL.

This chain uses TRBV6-1 with TRBJ2-7; TRBD1 matches 7 bases. V was pared by 6 bases and J by 2 bases, with 7 bases of the junction left unmatched. CDR3 length: 14 amino acids. Germline V gives CDR1 MNHNS, CDR2 SASEGT. For the CDR3, the DNA is TGTGCCAGCAGCGACAGGGACCACACCTACGAGCAGTACTTC. It yields the protein CASSDRDHTYEQYF.

V and J are TRBV6-5 and TRBJ1-3; 8 nucleotides match TRBD1. Germline V gene data show CDR1 as MNHEY and CDR2 as SVGAGI. The CDR3 runs 15 residues. V lost 8 bases and J lost 3; bases outside the gene matches: 9. Written as DNA, the CDR3 is TGTGCCAGCCAACCTTTAACAGGGGGTGGAAACACCATATATTTT. Translation gives CASQPLTGGGNTIYF.

The chain has TRBV19 and TRBJ2-3; D unresolved. Germline CDR1 LNHDA, CDR2 SQIVND (reference sequence). V was pared by 4 bases and J by 5 bases, with 10 bases between. The CDR3 spans 13 residues. The CDR3: CASSTVYRDTQYF. CDR3 coding DNA: TGTGCCAGTAGTACAGTTTACCGAGATACGCAGTATTTT. The entire variable domain, with the rest obtained from reference TRBV19 and TRBJ2-3, is as follows: DGGITQSPKYLFRKEGQNVTLSCEQNLNHDAMYWYRQDPGQGLRLIYYSQIVNDFQKGDIAEGYSVSREKKESFPLTVTSAQKNPTAFYLCASSTVYRDTQYFGPGTRLTVL.

The rearrangement links TRBV4-1 to TRBJ2-5; 9 nucleotides line up with TRBD1. V lost 5 bases and J lost 5; bases outside the gene matches: 9. The CDR3 spans 15 residues. Germline V gene sequence: CDR1 MGHRA, CDR2 YSYEKL. The CDR3 DNA sequence: TGCGCCAGCAGCGGTCGGGACAGGGAGCGGGAGACCCAGTACTTC. It yields the protein CASSGRDRERETQYF.

This clone was picked up one time. The chain joins TRBV4-1 to TRBJ2-2; maybe TRBD2 (6 bases). This CDR3 contains 17 residues. The germline gives CDR1 MGHRA, CDR2 YSYEKL. The V end lost 0 bases, the J end lost 6 bases, and 17 bases lay between the germline ends. The CDR3 spells CASSQELSRGKPGELFF. Here the CDR3 DNA reads TGCGCCAGCAGCCAAGAGCTCTCGCGGGGTAAGCCCGGGGAGCTGTTTTTT.